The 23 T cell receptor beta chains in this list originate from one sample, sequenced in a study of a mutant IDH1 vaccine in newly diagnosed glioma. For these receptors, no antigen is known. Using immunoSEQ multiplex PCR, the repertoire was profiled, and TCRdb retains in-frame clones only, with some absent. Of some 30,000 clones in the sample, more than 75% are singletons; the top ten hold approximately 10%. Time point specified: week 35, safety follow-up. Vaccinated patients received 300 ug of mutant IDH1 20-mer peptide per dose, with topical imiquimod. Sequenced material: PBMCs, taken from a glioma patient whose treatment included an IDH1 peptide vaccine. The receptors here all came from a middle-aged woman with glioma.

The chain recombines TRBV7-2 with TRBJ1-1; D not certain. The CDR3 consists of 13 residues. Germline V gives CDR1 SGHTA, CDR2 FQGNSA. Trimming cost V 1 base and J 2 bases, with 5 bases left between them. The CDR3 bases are TGTGCCAGCAGCTTAGGCGCAAACACTGAAGCTTTCTTT. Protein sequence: CASSLGANTEAFF.

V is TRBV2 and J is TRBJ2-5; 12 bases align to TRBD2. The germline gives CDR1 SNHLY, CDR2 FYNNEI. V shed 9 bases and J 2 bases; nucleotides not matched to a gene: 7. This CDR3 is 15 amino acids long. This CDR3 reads CARTSGGSAQETQYF. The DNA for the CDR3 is TGTGCCAGGACTAGCGGGGGTTCGGCACAAGAGACCCAGTACTTC. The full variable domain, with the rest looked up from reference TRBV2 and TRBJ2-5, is EPEVTQTPSHQVTQMGQEVILRCVPISNHLYFYWYRQILGQKVEFLVSFYNNEISEKSEIFDDQFSVERPDGSNFTLKIRSTKLEDSAMYFCARTSGGSAQETQYFGPGTRLLVL.

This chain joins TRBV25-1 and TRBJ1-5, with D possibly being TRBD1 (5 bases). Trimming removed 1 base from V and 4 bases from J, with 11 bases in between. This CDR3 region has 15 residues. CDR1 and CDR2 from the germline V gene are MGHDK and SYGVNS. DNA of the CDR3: TGTGCCAGCAGTGAATCGGGACGTCCGAATCAGCCCCAGCATTTT. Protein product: CASSESGRPNQPQHF.

The CDR3 loop reads CASSLLQGDYGYTF. CDR3 bases: TGTGCCAGCAGCCTACTACAGGGGGACTATGGCTACACCTTC. The chain recombines TRBV5-4 with TRBJ1-2; 8 bases align to TRBD1. CDR3 size: 14 residues. The trim removed 4 bases at V and 3 bases at J, leaving 5 bases unmatched. Looked up from germline, CDR1 is SGHNT and CDR2 is YYREEE (reference sequence).

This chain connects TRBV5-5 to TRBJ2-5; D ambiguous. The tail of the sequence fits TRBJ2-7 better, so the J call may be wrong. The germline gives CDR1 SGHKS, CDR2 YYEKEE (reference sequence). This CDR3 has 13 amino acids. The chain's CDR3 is CASSSIDSYEQYF. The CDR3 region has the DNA TGTGCCAGCAGCTCCATAGACTCCTACGAGCAGTACTTC.

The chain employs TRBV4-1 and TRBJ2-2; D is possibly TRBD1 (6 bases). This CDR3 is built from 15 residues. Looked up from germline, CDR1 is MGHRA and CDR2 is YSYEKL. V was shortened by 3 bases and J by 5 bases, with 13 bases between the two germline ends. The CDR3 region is CASSQVNRGTGELFF. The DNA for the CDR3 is TGCGCCAGCAGCCAGGTCAATAGGGGGACCGGGGAGCTGTTTTTT.

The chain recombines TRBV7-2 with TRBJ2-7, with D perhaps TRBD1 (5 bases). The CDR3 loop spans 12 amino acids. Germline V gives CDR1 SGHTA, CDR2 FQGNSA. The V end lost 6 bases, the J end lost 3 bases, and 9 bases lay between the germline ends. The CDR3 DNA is TGTGCCAGCAGTCAAACAGGCTACGAGCAGTACTTC. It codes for CASSQTGYEQYF.

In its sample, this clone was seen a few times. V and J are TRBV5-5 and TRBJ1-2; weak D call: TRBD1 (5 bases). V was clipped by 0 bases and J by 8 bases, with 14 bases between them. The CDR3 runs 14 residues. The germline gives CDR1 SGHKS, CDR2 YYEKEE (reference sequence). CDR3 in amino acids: CASSLVSGSEGYTF. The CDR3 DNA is TGTGCCAGCAGCTTGGTCTCAGGGAGCGAAGGCTACACCTTC. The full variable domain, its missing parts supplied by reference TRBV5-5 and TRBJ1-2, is DAGVTQSPTHLIKTRGQQVTLRCSPISGHKSVSWYQQVLGQGPQFIFQYYEKEERGRGNFPDRFSARQFPNYSSELNVNALLLGDSALYLCASSLVSGSEGYTFGSGTRLTVV.

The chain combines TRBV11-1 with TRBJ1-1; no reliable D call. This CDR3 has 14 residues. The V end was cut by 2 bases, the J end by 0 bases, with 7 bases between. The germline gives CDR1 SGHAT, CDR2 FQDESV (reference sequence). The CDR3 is CASSLFNVNTEAFF. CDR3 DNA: TGTGCCAGCAGCTTATTCAACGTGAACACTGAAGCTTTCTTT.

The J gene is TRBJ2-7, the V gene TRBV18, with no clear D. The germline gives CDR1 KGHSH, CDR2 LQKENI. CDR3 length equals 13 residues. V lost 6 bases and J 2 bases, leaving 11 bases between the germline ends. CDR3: CASSPDNPYEQYF. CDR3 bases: TGTGCCAGCTCTCCCGACAATCCCTACGAGCAGTACTTC.

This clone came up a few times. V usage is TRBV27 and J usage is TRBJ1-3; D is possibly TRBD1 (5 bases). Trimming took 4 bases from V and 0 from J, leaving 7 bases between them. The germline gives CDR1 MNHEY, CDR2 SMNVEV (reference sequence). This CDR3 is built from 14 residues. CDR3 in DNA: TGTGCCAGCAGTTGGGGGGGCTCTGGAAACACCATATATTTT. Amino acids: CASSWGGSGNTIYF.

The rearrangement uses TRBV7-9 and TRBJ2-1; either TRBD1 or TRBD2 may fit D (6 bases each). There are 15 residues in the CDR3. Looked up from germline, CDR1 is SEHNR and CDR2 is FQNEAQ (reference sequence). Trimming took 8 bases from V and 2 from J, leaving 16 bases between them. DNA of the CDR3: TGTGCCAGCTCAAAGAGGGGGGAACCCTACAATGAGCAGTTCTTC. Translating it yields CASSKRGEPYNEQFF.

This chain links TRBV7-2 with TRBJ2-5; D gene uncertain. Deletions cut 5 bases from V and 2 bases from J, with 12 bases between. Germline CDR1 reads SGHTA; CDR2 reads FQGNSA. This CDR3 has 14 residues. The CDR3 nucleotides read TGTGCCAGCAGCCTGACGGGCCAGCAAGAGACCCAGTACTTC. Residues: CASSLTGQQETQYF.

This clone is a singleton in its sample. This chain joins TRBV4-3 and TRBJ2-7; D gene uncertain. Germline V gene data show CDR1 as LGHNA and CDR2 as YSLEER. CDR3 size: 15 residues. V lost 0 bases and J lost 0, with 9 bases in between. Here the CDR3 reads CASSQDHLFSYEQYF. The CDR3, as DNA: TGCGCCAGCAGCCAAGATCACTTATTCTCCTACGAGCAGTACTTC.

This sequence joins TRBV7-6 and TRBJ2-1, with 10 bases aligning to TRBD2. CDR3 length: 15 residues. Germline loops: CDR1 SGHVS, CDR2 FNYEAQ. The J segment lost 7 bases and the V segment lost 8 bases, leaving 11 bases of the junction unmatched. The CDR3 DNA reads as TGTGCCAGCCACTATAAAGCGGGGGGGCAGAATGAGCAGTTCTTC. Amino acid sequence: CASHYKAGGQNEQFF. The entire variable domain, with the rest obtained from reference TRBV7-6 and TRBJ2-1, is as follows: GAGVSQSPRYKVTKRGQDVALRCDPISGHVSLYWYRQALGQGPEFLTYFNYEAQQDKSGLPNDRFSAERPEGSISTLTIQRTEQRDSAMYRCASHYKAGGQNEQFFGPGTRLTVL.

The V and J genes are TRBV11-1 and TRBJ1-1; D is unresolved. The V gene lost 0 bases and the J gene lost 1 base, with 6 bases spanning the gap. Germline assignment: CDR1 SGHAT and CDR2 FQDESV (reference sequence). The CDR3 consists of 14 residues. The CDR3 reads CASSLAAPNTEAFF. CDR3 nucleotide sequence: TGTGCCAGCAGCTTAGCTGCTCCGAACACTGAAGCTTTCTTT.

The CDR3 nucleotides are TGTGCCAGTAGCGGACAGGGGGCCACCTACGAGCAGTACTTC. As protein: CASSGQGATYEQYF. The chain joins TRBV19 to TRBJ2-7; TRBD1 matches at 11 bases. V was clipped by 6 bases and J by 2 bases; unmatched bases: 3. Germline values: CDR1 LNHDA, CDR2 SQIVND (reference sequence). The length of the CDR3 is 14 residues.

CDR3 amino acids: CASSLGASNYGYTF. The CDR3 DNA sequence: TGTGCCAGCAGCTTAGGGGCATCTAACTATGGCTACACCTTC. The chain joins TRBV11-2 to TRBJ1-2, with unresolved D. In germline, CDR1 is SGHAT, CDR2 FQNNGV. V gave up 1 base and J gave up 0 bases, with 6 bases separating them. CDR3 length: 14 residues.

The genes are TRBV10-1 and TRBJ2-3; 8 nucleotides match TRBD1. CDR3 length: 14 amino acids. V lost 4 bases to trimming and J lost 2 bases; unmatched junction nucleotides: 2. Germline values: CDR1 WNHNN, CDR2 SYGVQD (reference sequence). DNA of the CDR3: TGCGCCAGCAGTGGGGACAGGCTCACAGATACGCAGTATTTT. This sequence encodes CASSGDRLTDTQYF.

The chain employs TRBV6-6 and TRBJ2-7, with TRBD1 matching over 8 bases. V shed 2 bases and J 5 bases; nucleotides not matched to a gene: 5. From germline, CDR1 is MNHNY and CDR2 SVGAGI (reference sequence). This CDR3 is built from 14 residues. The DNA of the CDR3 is TGTGCCAGCAGTTACGCCGGACAGGGCCACGAGCAGTACTTC. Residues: CASSYAGQGHEQYF.

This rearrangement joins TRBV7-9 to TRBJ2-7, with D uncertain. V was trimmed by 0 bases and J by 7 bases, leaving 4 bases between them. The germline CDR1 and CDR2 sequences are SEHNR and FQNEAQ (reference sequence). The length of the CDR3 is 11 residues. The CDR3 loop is CASSLAGEQYF. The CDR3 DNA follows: TGTGCCAGCAGCTTAGCCGGTGAGCAGTACTTC.

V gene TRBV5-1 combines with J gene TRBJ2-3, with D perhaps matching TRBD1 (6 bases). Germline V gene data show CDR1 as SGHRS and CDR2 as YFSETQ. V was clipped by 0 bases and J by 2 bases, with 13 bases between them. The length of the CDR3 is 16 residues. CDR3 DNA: TGCGCCAGCAGCTTGGGGAGGACAGCTGACACAGATACGCAGTATTTT. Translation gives CASSLGRTADTDTQYF.

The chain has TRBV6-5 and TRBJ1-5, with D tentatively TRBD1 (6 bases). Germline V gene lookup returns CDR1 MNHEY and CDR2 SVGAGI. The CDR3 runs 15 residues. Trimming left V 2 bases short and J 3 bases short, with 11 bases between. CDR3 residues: CASSYGGGSNQPQHF. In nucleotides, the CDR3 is TGTGCCAGCAGTTACGGCGGGGGCTCCAATCAGCCCCAGCATTTT.